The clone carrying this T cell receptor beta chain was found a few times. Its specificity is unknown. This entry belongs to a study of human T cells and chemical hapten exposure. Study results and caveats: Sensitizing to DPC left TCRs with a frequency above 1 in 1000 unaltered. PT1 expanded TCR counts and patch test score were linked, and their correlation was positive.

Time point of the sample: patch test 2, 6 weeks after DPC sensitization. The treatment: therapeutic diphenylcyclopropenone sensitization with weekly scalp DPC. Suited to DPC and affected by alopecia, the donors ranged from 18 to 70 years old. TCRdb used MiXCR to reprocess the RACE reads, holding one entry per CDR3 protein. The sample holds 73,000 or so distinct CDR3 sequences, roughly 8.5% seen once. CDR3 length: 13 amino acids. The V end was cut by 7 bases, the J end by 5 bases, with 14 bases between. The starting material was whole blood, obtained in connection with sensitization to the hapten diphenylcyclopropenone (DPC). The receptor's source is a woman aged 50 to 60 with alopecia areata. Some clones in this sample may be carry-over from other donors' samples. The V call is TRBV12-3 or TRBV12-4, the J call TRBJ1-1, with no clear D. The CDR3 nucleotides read TGTGCCAGCATCCCCTGGGGAAGGACTGAAGCTTTCTTT. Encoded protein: CASIPWGRTEAFF.